Below are 31 T cell receptor beta chains sequenced from a single sample in a study of shared clonotypes between healthy human individuals. The method was immunoSEQ multiplex PCR; TCRdb's version includes in-frame clones alone and lacks a portion of them. The repertoire consists of millions of clones, with 85% to 95% occurring once and the leading ten covering 1.7%. Positive CCR7 selection of CD45RO-negative cells yielded the naive CD8 cells, and terminally differentiated effector memory CD45RA+ cells were excluded. The sequencing input was naive CD8+ T cells from PBMCs. All receptors come from a young man in good health. Some clones in this sample may be carry-over from other donors' samples.

The CDR3 nucleotides are TGTGCCAGCAGTTTGCCCGGGACAGGGGTTTACAATGAGCAGTTCTTC. Amino acids: CASSLPGTGVYNEQFF. The V gene is TRBV27, the J gene TRBJ2-1; TRBD1 aligns across 10 bases. The trim removed 3 bases at V and 4 bases at J, leaving 6 bases unmatched. CDR1 and CDR2 from the germline V gene are MNHEY and SMNVEV (reference sequence). The CDR3 consists of 16 residues.

Notes on this clone: Other nucleotide sequences from this sample produce the same CDR3. The rearrangement links TRBV15 to TRBJ1-5; possibly TRBD1 for D (5 bases). The CDR3 consists of 14 residues. The germline V gene encodes CDR1 LNHNV and CDR2 YYDKDF (reference sequence). The V end was cut by 5 bases, the J end by 1 base, with 9 bases between. This chain's CDR3 is CATSGEGSNQPQHF. The DNA for the CDR3 is TGTGCCACCAGCGGGGAGGGGAGCAATCAGCCCCAGCATTTT.

The V call is TRBV9, the J call TRBJ2-7; 7 bases agree with TRBD2. Germline V gives CDR1 SGDLS, CDR2 YYNGEE. CDR3 length: 15 residues. V trimming: 4 bases; J trimming: 2 bases; junction bases outside the gene matches: 9. This chain's CDR3 is CASSPMGGATYEQYF. The CDR3 DNA sequence: TGTGCCAGCAGCCCCATGGGAGGGGCCACCTACGAGCAGTACTTC.

This chain connects TRBV13 to TRBJ1-5; no firm D call. Deletions cut 5 bases from V and 6 bases from J, with 14 bases between. CDR1 and CDR2 (germline): PRHDT, FYEKMQ (reference sequence). There are 14 residues in the CDR3. The CDR3, as DNA: TGTGCCAGCAGCCCCGGTGGAGGGAGTCAGCCCCAGCATTTT. Residues: CASSPGGGSQPQHF.

The rearrangement uses TRBV11-2 and TRBJ2-1, with 11 bases that match TRBD1. This CDR3 has 19 residues. Germline CDR1 reads SGHAT; CDR2 reads FQNNGV. The V segment lost 1 base and the J segment 6 bases; nucleotides outside the gene matches: 14. The CDR3 here is CASSLANHRTGGEGNEQFF. DNA for the CDR3: TGTGCCAGCAGCTTAGCCAACCACAGGACAGGGGGCGAGGGCAATGAGCAGTTCTTC.

The chain's CDR3 is CASSLGLGGAGNEKLFF. CDR3 coding DNA: TGTGCCAGCAGCTTGGGGTTAGGCGGGGCGGGTAATGAAAAACTGTTTTTT. The chain links TRBV5-4 to TRBJ1-4; possibly TRBD1 for D (5 bases). This CDR3 spans 17 amino acids. Germline-derived CDR1 and CDR2 are SGHNT and YYREEE (reference sequence). Trimming pared 0 bases from V and 4 bases from J, leaving 16 bases between. The variable domain in full, with the rest retrieved from reference TRBV5-4 and TRBJ1-4, is ETGVTQSPTHLIKTRGQQVTLRCSSQSGHNTVSWYQQALGQGPQFIFQYYREEENGRGNFPPRFSGLQFPNYSSELNVNALELDDSALYLCASSLGLGGAGNEKLFFGSGTQLSVL.

Concerning this clone itself: Other DNA sequences from this sample encode an identical CDR3 as well. The chain couples TRBV18 to TRBJ2-1; TRBD2 matches at 11 bases. The length of the CDR3 is 16 residues. Germline assignment: CDR1 KGHSH and CDR2 LQKENI. Germline trimming cut 2 bases from V and 3 bases from J; bases unmatched to any gene: 3. CDR3 in DNA: TGTGCCAGCTCACCAGGACTAGCGGGCCTCTACAATGAGCAGTTCTTC. This encodes CASSPGLAGLYNEQFF. Together with reference TRBV18 and TRBJ2-1, the CDR3 gives the full variable domain: NAGVMQNPRHLVRRRGQEARLRCSPMKGHSHVYWYRQLPEEGLKFMVYLQKENIIDESGMPKERFSAEFPKEGPSILRIQQVVRGDSAAYFCASSPGLAGLYNEQFFGPGTRLTVL.

The V call is TRBV2, the J call TRBJ2-7; tentative D call: TRBD2 (6 bases). The CDR3 is 13 residues long. From germline, CDR1 is SNHLY and CDR2 FYNNEI. Trimming cost V 5 bases and J 4 bases, with 12 bases left between them. In DNA form, the CDR3 reads TGTGCCAGCAGTTGGGAGGCCCTTTACGAGCAGTACTTC. This codes for CASSWEALYEQYF.

Concerning this clone itself: This sample includes further DNA sequences coding for the same CDR3. The chain has TRBV11-2 and TRBJ1-1, with unresolved D. CDR3 length: 13 amino acids. CDR1 SGHAT and CDR2 FQNNGV come from the germline V gene. The V gene lost 5 bases and the J gene lost 0 bases, with 7 bases spanning the gap. DNA of the CDR3: TGTGCCAGCAGCCGGACGGTGAACACTGAAGCTTTCTTT. It encodes CASSRTVNTEAFF.

The genes are TRBV7-9 and TRBJ1-1; D remains ambiguous. The CDR3 loop spans 14 amino acids. Germline V gene lookup returns CDR1 SEHNR and CDR2 FQNEAQ (reference sequence). The germline V and J ends were trimmed by 5 bases and 2 bases, with 12 bases remaining between them. CDR3 sequence: CASSLVFQNTEAFF. As DNA, the CDR3 is TGTGCCAGCAGCCTTGTGTTCCAAAACACTGAAGCTTTCTTT.

In its sample, this clone was seen once. The chain uses TRBV7-3 and TRBJ2-2; 13 bases agree with TRBD2. In germline, CDR1 is SGHTA, CDR2 FQGTGA. The CDR3 runs to 18 residues. V lost 5 bases, J lost 7 bases, and 13 bases stayed unmatched. The CDR3 DNA reads as TGTGCCAGCAGCCTACTAGCGGGAGGGCCCTGGGATGGCGGGGAGCTGTTTTTT. Translated, it gives CASSLLAGGPWDGGELFF.

As for this clone: Other nucleotide sequences from this sample produce the same CDR3. The chain carries TRBV7-9 and TRBJ2-5; D remains unclear. The CDR3 has 14 amino acids. The germline V and J ends were trimmed by 1 base and 2 bases, with 8 bases remaining between them. CDR1 SEHNR and CDR2 FQNEAQ come from the germline V gene (reference sequence). Written as DNA, the CDR3 is TGTGCCAGCAGCTTAGGACCCCGACAAGAGACCCAGTACTTC. Residues: CASSLGPRQETQYF. Full variable domain (missing parts from reference TRBV7-9 and TRBJ2-5): DTGVSQNPRHKITKRGQNVTFRCDPISEHNRLYWYRQTLGQGPEFLTYFQNEAQLEKSRLLSDRFSAERPKGSFSTLEIQRTEQGDSAMYLCASSLGPRQETQYFGPGTRLLVL.

This chain uses TRBV27 with TRBJ1-1; 8 bases line up with TRBD1. Looked up from germline, CDR1 is MNHEY and CDR2 is SMNVEV (reference sequence). The V segment lost 4 bases and the J segment 3 bases; nucleotides outside the gene matches: 10. The CDR3 spans 16 residues. CDR3 coding DNA: TGTGCCAGCAGTTCCAGACAGGGGATAATCCACACTGAAGCTTTCTTT. Its protein product is CASSSRQGIIHTEAFF.

V gene TRBV7-2 combines with J gene TRBJ1-2, with D unresolved. Between the trimmed V and J ends, which lost 2 bases and 8 bases, there was a span of 12 bases. The CDR3 is 13 residues long. Per germline, CDR1 SGHTA and CDR2 FQGNSA. The CDR3 DNA reads as TGTGCCAGCAGCTTACTGGGAGTGGGGGGCTACACCTTC. It encodes CASSLLGVGGYTF.

The chain employs TRBV7-8 and TRBJ1-4, with 8 bases lining up with TRBD1. This CDR3 has 16 residues. In germline, CDR1 is SGHVS, CDR2 FQNEAQ. V dropped 5 bases and J dropped 0; count of bases not matched to a gene: 5. The CDR3 sequence is CASSPRTGSTNEKLFF. The DNA of the CDR3 is TGTGCCAGCAGCCCGCGGACAGGGTCAACTAATGAAAAACTGTTTTTT. The full variable domain, in which reference TRBV7-8 and TRBJ1-4 provide the parts outside the CDR3, is GAGVSQSPRYKVAKRGQDVALRCDPISGHVSLFWYQQALGQGPEFLTYFQNEAQLDKSGLPSDRFFAERPEGSVSTLKIQRTQQEDSAVYLCASSPRTGSTNEKLFFGSGTQLSVL.

This chain uses TRBV7-8 with TRBJ2-6; D remains ambiguous. Germline V lookup: CDR1 SGHVS, CDR2 FQNEAQ. The V end lost 4 bases, the J end lost 0 bases, and 7 bases lay between the germline ends. The CDR3 covers 15 residues. For the CDR3, the DNA is TGTGCCAGCAGCTGGTCCCCCTCTGGGGCCAACGTCCTGACTTTC. It specifies CASSWSPSGANVLTF.

The chain employs TRBV11-2 and TRBJ1-1, with TRBD1 matching over 12 bases. CDR3 length equals 16 residues. V was pared by 2 bases and J by 1 base, with 2 bases of the junction left unmatched. CDR1 and CDR2 from the germline V gene are SGHAT and FQNNGV. CDR3 bases: TGTGCCAGCAGCTTATGGGACAGGGGGCAGAACACTGAAGCTTTCTTT. As protein: CASSLWDRGQNTEAFF.

Only one count was recorded for this clone. Other DNA sequences of this sample code for an identical CDR3. This chain links TRBV28 with TRBJ2-2; D might be TRBD1 (6 bases). Germline-derived CDR1 and CDR2 are MDHEN and SYDVKM. CDR3 length: 14 amino acids. The V and J ends lost 6 bases and 7 bases respectively, with 15 bases between them. The DNA of the CDR3 is TGTGCCAGCAGACCCACAGGGACCGGCGGGGAGCTGTTTTTT. Translated: CASRPTGTGGELFF.

This chain joins TRBV6-6 and TRBJ2-5, with 8 bases lining up with TRBD2. Matching the DNA end better, TRBJ2-7 makes the J call doubtful. The CDR3 runs to 14 residues. CDR1 is MNHNY and CDR2 is SVGAGI in the germline V gene (reference sequence). For the CDR3, the DNA is TGTGCCAGCAGTTTCAGCGGGAGTCGGTACGAGCAGTACTTC. It yields the protein CASSFSGSRYEQYF.

V usage is TRBV9 and J usage is TRBJ2-3; 9 nucleotides line up with TRBD2. CDR3 length equals 16 residues. Per the germline V gene, CDR1 is SGDLS and CDR2 is YYNGEE. The junction had 6 bases not matched to a gene; V was cut back by 0 bases and J by 4 bases. The CDR3 sequence is CASSVVGGRVADTQYF. CDR3 DNA: TGTGCCAGCAGCGTAGTAGGCGGGAGGGTCGCAGATACGCAGTATTTT. Complete variable domain (other parts from reference TRBV9 and TRBJ2-3): DSGVTQTPKHLITATGQRVTLRCSPRSGDLSVYWYQQSLDQGLQFLIQYYNGEERAKGNILERFSAQQFPDLHSELNLSSLELGDSALYFCASSVVGGRVADTQYFGPGTRLTVL.

The genes are TRBV7-9 and TRBJ1-1; weak D call: TRBD1 (6 bases). This CDR3 spans 12 amino acids. With 6 bases removed from V and 11 bases from J, the gap between germline ends came to 16 bases. Germline loops: CDR1 SEHNR, CDR2 FQNEAQ (reference sequence). CDR3 region: CASRGQPADAFF. DNA of the CDR3: TGTGCCAGCAGAGGACAGCCCGCCGACGCTTTCTTT.

This rearrangement joins TRBV7-9 to TRBJ2-7; 7 bases agree with TRBD1. The V and J ends lost 2 bases and 4 bases, in that order; junction bases with no gene match: 14. Germline V gene data show CDR1 as SEHNR and CDR2 as FQNEAQ (reference sequence). The CDR3 has 17 residues. CDR3 nucleotides: TGTGCCAGCAGCTTACCTTCTGCCGCGACAGGGAAATACGAGCAGTACTTC. Translated, it gives CASSLPSAATGKYEQYF.

Of note for this clone: Other DNA sequences of this sample code for an identical CDR3. The chain employs TRBV11-2 and TRBJ2-7, with 12 positions matching TRBD2. CDR1 SGHAT and CDR2 FQNNGV come from the germline V gene. The junction had 2 bases not matched to a gene; V was cut back by 5 bases and J by 3 bases. The CDR3 totals 14 residues. This CDR3 reads CASSLTSGSYEQYF. CDR3 nucleotide sequence: TGTGCCAGCAGCCTGACTAGCGGGAGCTACGAGCAGTACTTC.

The V call is TRBV25-1, the J call TRBJ2-7; D unclear. The CDR3 totals 14 residues. Per germline, CDR1 MGHDK and CDR2 SYGVNS. V gave up 8 bases and J gave up 0 bases, with 14 bases separating them. The CDR3 protein is CASALQVFSYEQYF. The CDR3 coding sequence is TGTGCCAGCGCCCTCCAGGTTTTCTCCTACGAGCAGTACTTC.

The genes are TRBV2 and TRBJ2-7; possibly TRBD2 for D (6 bases). The CDR3 covers 18 residues. The germline V gene has CDR1 SNHLY and CDR2 FYNNEI. The V end lost 3 bases, the J end lost 2 bases, and 23 bases lay between the germline ends. The CDR3 DNA is TGTGCCAGCAGTGACCTACCCCCATGGACTATTAAAACCTACGAGCAGTACTTC. Encoded protein: CASSDLPPWTIKTYEQYF.

The chain employs TRBV5-1 and TRBJ1-2; 8 bases match TRBD1. J lost 0 bases, V lost 1 base, and 8 bases had no gene match. CDR3 length equals 17 residues. From germline, CDR1 is SGHRS and CDR2 YFSETQ. The CDR3 nucleotides are TGCGCCAGCAGCTTGTTACAGGGGGTTGCTTCTAACTATGGCTACACCTTC. Amino acid sequence: CASSLLQGVASNYGYTF.

The chain recombines TRBV29-1 with TRBJ2-6; D gene unclear. CDR1 and CDR2 from the germline V gene are SQVTM and ANQGSEA. The CDR3 covers 19 residues. The V and J ends lost 1 base and 0 bases respectively, with 19 bases between them. The CDR3 nucleotides are TGCAGCGTTGAAGTCCCACTCCTATTGGCACCCTCTGGGGCCAACGTCCTGACTTTC. Protein product: CSVEVPLLLAPSGANVLTF.

The chain joins TRBV4-1 to TRBJ1-1, with 10 bases matching TRBD1. The CDR3 runs to 14 residues. Germline V CDR1 and CDR2: MGHRA, YSYEKL. Losses at the gene ends were 1 base for V and 11 bases for J; bases not matched to a gene: 7. CDR3 region: CASSQGTGGSNAFF. CDR3 in DNA: TGCGCCAGCAGCCAAGGGACAGGGGGAAGTAATGCTTTCTTT.

This chain links TRBV19 with TRBJ2-1, with 9 bases that match TRBD1. Germline CDR1 reads LNHDA; CDR2 reads SQIVND (reference sequence). The V segment lost 5 bases and the J segment 3 bases; nucleotides outside the gene matches: 11. CDR3 size: 17 residues. Here the CDR3 reads CASSSTGGAGYYNEQFF. CDR3 coding DNA: TGTGCCAGTAGTTCAACAGGGGGCGCGGGCTACTACAATGAGCAGTTCTTC. The variable domain in full, completed from reference TRBV19 and TRBJ2-1, reads DGGITQSPKYLFRKEGQNVTLSCEQNLNHDAMYWYRQDPGQGLRLIYYSQIVNDFQKGDIAEGYSVSREKKESFPLTVTSAQKNPTAFYLCASSSTGGAGYYNEQFFGPGTRLTVL.

The chain combines TRBV7-6 with TRBJ2-7; no clear D. V shed 4 bases and J shed 2 bases, with 6 bases lying between them. This CDR3 has 12 residues. CDR1 is SGHVS and CDR2 is FNYEAQ in the germline V gene. CDR3 sequence (DNA): TGTGCCAGCAGCTCAGAGACCTACGAGCAGTACTTC. Translated: CASSSETYEQYF.

The CDR3 here is CASSQAGHYTYEQYF. CDR3 DNA sequence: TGTGCCAGCAGCCAAGCGGGACACTATACCTACGAGCAGTACTTC. The rearrangement uses TRBV14 and TRBJ2-7; possible D gene TRBD1, 6 bases. CDR1 and CDR2 (germline): SGHDN, FVKESK. This CDR3 region has 15 residues. Trimming removed 1 base from V and 2 bases from J, with 12 bases in between.